The 21 T cell receptor beta chains below were found in one sample sequenced in a study of early T cells in non-severe SARS-CoV-2 infection (dated by TCRdb to 2020 to 2022). Library construction relied on 5' RACE. TCRdb lists the instrument as NextSeq 500. TCRdb reran the public reads through fastp at Q25 and MiXCR, keeping productive beta chains. When rows share a CDR3 protein, they turn into one entry using the most common DNA and genes. The sample table lists tens of thousands of distinct CDR3 sequences, roughly 6.1% of them with a count of one. Clones ranked in the top ten supply under 8% of the sample. The sequencing used whole blood, collected at baseline. Every receptor here comes from an adult who was a healthcare worker with PCR-confirmed SARS-CoV-2 infection or an uninfected control (not recorded which).

This clonotype was counted many times. The V gene is TRBV20-1, the J gene TRBJ1-2, with 7 nucleotides matching TRBD1. J was trimmed by 4 bases and V by 0 bases; bases with no gene match: 11. Germline-derived CDR1 and CDR2 are DFQATT and SNEGSKA (reference sequence). The CDR3 covers 16 residues. CDR3: CSARDPTGVEIYGYTF. CDR3 in DNA: TGCAGTGCTAGAGATCCTACAGGGGTCGAGATCTATGGCTACACCTTC.

V and J are TRBV28 and TRBJ2-7, with no clear D. V lost 8 bases to trimming and J lost 6 bases, with 8 bases between them. The CDR3 sequence is 10 residues long. Germline values: CDR1 MDHEN, CDR2 SYDVKM. CDR3 region: CASGQLEQYF. The CDR3 coding sequence is TGTGCCAGCGGCCAGCTCGAGCAGTACTTC.

This clonotype was counted many times. The CDR3 sequence is CSVVGLGETQYF. The CDR3 DNA reads TGCAGCGTTGTGGGACTCGGGGAGACCCAGTACTTC. The chain recombines TRBV29-1 with TRBJ2-5, with a possible D match to TRBD2 (6 bases). There are 12 residues in the CDR3. The V end lost 4 bases, the J end lost 5 bases, and 11 bases lay between the germline ends. Germline CDR1 SQVTM, CDR2 ANQGSEA.

The chain couples TRBV28 to TRBJ2-7; 12 bases are a match to TRBD2. This CDR3 has 14 residues. Germline V lookup: CDR1 MDHEN, CDR2 SYDVKM. V dropped 6 bases and J dropped 4; count of bases not matched to a gene: 4. The DNA of the CDR3 is TGTGCCAGCAGACTAGCGGGAGGTGGTTACGAGCAGTACTTC. Protein product: CASRLAGGGYEQYF.

This clonotype was detected ten times or more. In nucleotides, the CDR3 is TGTGCCAGCAGCTTAGAGGCCCATCCCTCCATGAACACTGAAGCTTTCTTT. Its protein product is CASSLEAHPSMNTEAFF. The chain joins TRBV7-6 to TRBJ1-1, with no clear D. The germline V gene has CDR1 SGHVS and CDR2 FNYEAQ. This CDR3 is built from 17 residues. V was shortened by 1 base and J by 0 bases, with 15 bases between the two germline ends. The full variable domain, in which reference TRBV7-6 and TRBJ1-1 provide the parts outside the CDR3, is GAGVSQSPRYKVTKRGQDVALRCDPISGHVSLYWYRQALGQGPEFLTYFNYEAQQDKSGLPNDRFSAERPEGSISTLTIQRTEQRDSAMYRCASSLEAHPSMNTEAFFGQGTRLTVV.

This clonotype was seen repeatedly, ten times or more. The rearrangement links TRBV20-1 to TRBJ2-1; a possible D gene is TRBD2 (5 bases). Germline assignment: CDR1 DFQATT and CDR2 SNEGSKA (reference sequence). V was clipped by 0 bases and J by 3 bases, with 9 bases between them. This CDR3 has 14 residues. CDR3 residues: CSARDWRNYNEQFF. As DNA, the CDR3 is TGCAGTGCTAGAGATTGGAGGAACTACAATGAGCAGTTCTTC.

This clonotype came up a few times. The chain joins TRBV5-4 to TRBJ2-5, with TRBD2 matching over 12 bases. This CDR3 contains 16 residues. V trimming: 4 bases; J trimming: 5 bases; junction bases outside the gene matches: 9. Germline CDR1 SGHNT, CDR2 YYREEE (reference sequence). CDR3 sequence: CASSRLPSGREETQYF. CDR3 in DNA: TGTGCCAGCAGCCGCCTACCTAGCGGGAGGGAGGAGACCCAGTACTTC.

Many counts were recorded for this clonotype. The J gene is TRBJ2-3, the V gene TRBV24-1; D is unresolved. CDR3 length: 14 residues. In germline, CDR1 is KGHDR, CDR2 SFDVKD. Trimming stripped 5 bases from V and 1 base from J, with 9 bases between. The CDR3 here is CATSVSAGTDTQYF. The CDR3 DNA is TGTGCCACCAGTGTTTCGGCAGGCACAGATACGCAGTATTTT.

There are many counts of this clonotype. The chain uses TRBV18 and TRBJ1-5; 7 nucleotides match TRBD1. Germline CDR1 KGHSH, CDR2 LQKENI. The CDR3 consists of 15 residues. J lost 4 bases, V lost 3 bases, and 6 bases had no gene match. In DNA form, the CDR3 reads TGTGCCAGCTCACCGGACGGACAGGCGAATCAGCCCCAGCATTTT. Translating it yields CASSPDGQANQPQHF.

The table lists this clonotype with many counts. V gene TRBV12-3 or TRBV12-4 combines with J gene TRBJ1-5; D call uncertain. Trimming took off 0 bases at V and 2 bases at J, with 14 bases between the two ends. The CDR3 length is 17 residues. CDR3 protein: CASSLALGGQGNQPQHF. In DNA, the CDR3 is TGTGCCAGCAGTTTAGCGCTGGGCGGTCAGGGCAATCAGCCCCAGCATTTT.

This clonotype was observed at least ten times. CDR3 bases: TGTGCCAGCAACACCTGGGAGGGCACTGAAGCTTTCTTT. It codes for CASNTWEGTEAFF. The chain recombines TRBV7-9 with TRBJ1-1; D remains unclear. Germline V CDR1 and CDR2: SEHNR, FQNEAQ (reference sequence). The V end was cut by 7 bases, the J end by 4 bases, with 13 bases between. CDR3 length: 13 amino acids.

This clonotype was seen just once. A much more abundant neighbour one base away suggests this may be a read error. The V call is TRBV12-3 or TRBV12-4, the J call TRBJ1-2, with 7 nucleotides matching TRBD1. The CDR3 is 13 amino acids. Germline trimming cut 3 bases from V and 7 bases from J; bases unmatched to any gene: 5. CDR3 sequence (DNA): TGTGCCAGCAGTTTGGTACAGGGGATTGGCTACACCTTC. Translating gives CASSLVQGIGYTF.

This clonotype was observed many times. V gene TRBV5-1 combines with J gene TRBJ1-1; no firm D call. The CDR3 spans 16 residues. Per germline, CDR1 SGHRS and CDR2 YFSETQ. Trimming pared 4 bases from V and 0 bases from J, leaving 16 bases between. CDR3 DNA: TGCGCCAGCAGCCATAGCCGACGGACTTTGAACACTGAAGCTTTCTTT. Encoded protein: CASSHSRRTLNTEAFF.

In nucleotides, the CDR3 is TGTGCCAGCAGTTCACAGGGTAGTGGGTATGGCTACACCTTC. As protein: CASSSQGSGYGYTF. V gene TRBV6-5 combines with J gene TRBJ1-2; perhaps TRBD1 as D (6 bases). CDR1 MNHEY and CDR2 SVGAGI come from the germline V gene. The germline V and J ends were trimmed by 4 bases and 5 bases, with 14 bases remaining between them. CDR3 length: 14 residues.

The rearrangement joins TRBV27 to TRBJ1-4, with no clear D. Trimming pared 5 bases from V and 5 bases from J, leaving 12 bases between. The germline V gene has CDR1 MNHEY and CDR2 SMNVEV (reference sequence). This CDR3 region has 14 residues. The CDR3 DNA follows: TGTGCCAGCAGTCACGGACGGAAGAATGAAAAACTGTTTTTT. It translates to CASSHGRKNEKLFF.

The chain recombines TRBV29-1 with TRBJ2-5; 7 bases fit TRBD1. Losses at the gene ends were 4 bases for V and 2 bases for J; bases not matched to a gene: 7. Germline CDR1 reads SQVTM; CDR2 reads ANQGSEA. The CDR3 totals 14 residues. CDR3 amino acids: CSVVGQQIQETQYF. Here the CDR3 DNA reads TGCAGCGTTGTGGGACAGCAGATTCAAGAGACCCAGTACTTC. The whole variable domain, filled in from reference TRBV29-1 and TRBJ2-5, reads SAVISQKPSRDICQRGTSLTIQCQVDSQVTMMFWYRQQPGQSLTLIATANQGSEATYESGFVIDKFPISRPNLTFSTLTVSNMSPEDSSIYLCSVVGQQIQETQYFGPGTRLLVL.

In its sample, this clonotype was seen many times. The genes are TRBV29-1 and TRBJ2-5, with TRBD2 matching over 14 bases. This CDR3 has 14 residues. J lost 2 bases, V lost 8 bases, and 4 bases had no gene match. Germline loops: CDR1 SQVTM, CDR2 ANQGSEA. For the CDR3, the DNA is TGCAGCACGGGACTAGCGGGAGTACAAGAGACCCAGTACTTC. It codes for CSTGLAGVQETQYF.

The DNA for the CDR3 is TGCGCCAGCAGCTTGAAGGGGGAGACCCAGTACTTC. It codes for CASSLKGETQYF. The rearrangement joins TRBV5-1 to TRBJ2-5; weak D call: TRBD1 (5 bases). Trimming took off 1 base at V and 5 bases at J, with 6 bases between the two ends. The CDR3 is 12 amino acids. Germline CDR1 and CDR2: SGHRS and YFSETQ.

This clonotype was counted at least ten times. This rearrangement joins TRBV5-4 to TRBJ2-1, with 13 bases matching TRBD2. Germline CDR1 and CDR2: SGHNT and YYREEE (reference sequence). J lost 7 bases, V lost 6 bases, and 13 bases had no gene match. This CDR3 has 17 residues. CDR3 in amino acids: CASMLGTSGRARNEQFF. Written as DNA, the CDR3 is TGTGCCAGCATGCTGGGTACTAGCGGGAGGGCCCGGAATGAGCAGTTCTTC.

Ten or more counts support this clonotype. This chain links TRBV4-1 with TRBJ1-1; D uncertain. The CDR3 runs 15 residues. Germline-derived CDR1 and CDR2 are MGHRA and YSYEKL. V lost 3 bases to trimming and J lost 0 bases, with 11 bases between them. As DNA, the CDR3 is TGCGCCAGCAGCCACGCTAACCAAATGAACACTGAAGCTTTCTTT. The encoded protein is CASSHANQMNTEAFF.

In this sample, this clonotype turned up a few times. The chain carries TRBV19 and TRBJ2-5; TRBD1 is a possible D gene (5 bases). CDR1 and CDR2 from the germline V gene are LNHDA and SQIVND (reference sequence). The V end lost 3 bases, the J end lost 2 bases, and 16 bases lay between the germline ends. CDR3 size: 16 residues. The CDR3 sequence: CASSIVSVTAQETQYF. In nucleotides, the CDR3 is TGTGCCAGTAGTATTGTAAGCGTGACAGCGCAAGAGACCCAGTACTTC.